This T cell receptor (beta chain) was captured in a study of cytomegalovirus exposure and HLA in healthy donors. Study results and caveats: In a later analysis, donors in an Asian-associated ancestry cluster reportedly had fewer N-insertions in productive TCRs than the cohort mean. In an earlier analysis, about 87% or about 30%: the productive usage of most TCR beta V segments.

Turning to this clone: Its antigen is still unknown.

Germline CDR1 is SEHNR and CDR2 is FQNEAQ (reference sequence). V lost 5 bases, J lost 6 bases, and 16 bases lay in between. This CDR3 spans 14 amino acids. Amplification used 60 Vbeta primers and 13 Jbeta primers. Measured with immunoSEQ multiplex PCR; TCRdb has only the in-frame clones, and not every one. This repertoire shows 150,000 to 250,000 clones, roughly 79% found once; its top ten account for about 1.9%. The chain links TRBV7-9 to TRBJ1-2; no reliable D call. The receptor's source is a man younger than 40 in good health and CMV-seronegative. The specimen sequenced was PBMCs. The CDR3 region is CASSPARGQNGYTF. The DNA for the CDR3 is TGTGCCAGCAGCCCAGCTAGAGGGCAAAATGGCTACACCTTC.